The clone carrying this T cell receptor beta chain is deemed hyperexpanded. Its antigen remains unknown. The sample is drawn from a study of tissue T cells after allogeneic stem cell transplantation. Study outcomes and limitations: The study did not identify alloreactive or antigen-specific tissue TCRs, and some clones might be persisting host cells. Blood and spleen captured only part of the tissue TCR repertoire.

The V and J ends lost 0 bases and 7 bases respectively, with 10 bases between them. Germline-derived CDR1 and CDR2 are SGHRS and YFSETQ. This CDR3 region has 14 residues. Clones were sequenced by immunoSEQ multiplex PCR, and TCRdb holds only the in-frame ones, with some missing. This table holds more than 200 clones, 73% found once. The chain couples TRBV5-1 to TRBJ1-4; D unresolved. The source material was rectal tissue, sampled at autopsy. The sequence was obtained from a female patient aged 40-69 years with steroid-refractory graft-versus-host disease after an allogeneic stem cell transplant. Among the T cells, some may be from the graft donor. DNA for the CDR3: TGCGCCAGCAGCTTGGGCGGGTCTAGTGAAAAACTGTTTTTT. Protein product: CASSLGGSSEKLFF.